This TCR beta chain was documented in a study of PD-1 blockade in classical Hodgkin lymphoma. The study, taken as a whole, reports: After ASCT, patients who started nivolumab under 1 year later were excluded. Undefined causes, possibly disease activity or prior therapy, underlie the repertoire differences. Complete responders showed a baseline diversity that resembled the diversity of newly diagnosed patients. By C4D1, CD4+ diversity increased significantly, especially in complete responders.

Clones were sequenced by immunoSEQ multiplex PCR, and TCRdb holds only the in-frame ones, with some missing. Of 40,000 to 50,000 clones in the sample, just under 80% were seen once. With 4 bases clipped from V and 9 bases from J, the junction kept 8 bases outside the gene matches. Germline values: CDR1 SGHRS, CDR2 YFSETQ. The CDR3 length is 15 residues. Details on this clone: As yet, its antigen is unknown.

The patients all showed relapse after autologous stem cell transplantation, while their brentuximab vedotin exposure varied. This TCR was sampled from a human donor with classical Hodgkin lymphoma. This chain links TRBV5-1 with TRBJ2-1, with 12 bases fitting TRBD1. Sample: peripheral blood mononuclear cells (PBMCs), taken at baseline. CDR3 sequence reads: CASSLRDRGRSEQFF. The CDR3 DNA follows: TGCGCCAGCAGCCTCCGGGACAGGGGGCGCAGTGAGCAGTTCTTC.